This TCR beta chain was observed in a study of blood T cell repertoires in COVID-19. Repertoires were generated with immunoSEQ multiplex PCR, while TCRdb's copy carries only in-frame clones and drops some. Seen here are over 75,000 clones, 75% to 85% observed once, and the top ten hold 20% to 25%. The sequence was obtained from a woman aged 45 to 65 with acute or convalescent COVID-19. Source material: peripheral blood.

CDR3 residues: CASSSPKGTGTYNEQFF. The CDR3 nucleotides are TGTGCCAGCAGCTCCCCCAAAGGGACAGGTACCTACAATGAGCAGTTCTTC. This chain joins TRBV7-8 and TRBJ2-1; 8 bases are a match to TRBD1. CDR1 is SGHVS and CDR2 is FQNEAQ in the germline V gene. The CDR3 consists of 17 residues. Unmatched junction bases numbered 10, after V lost 4 bases and J lost 2 bases. The full variable domain, in which reference TRBV7-8 and TRBJ2-1 provide the parts outside the CDR3, is GAGVSQSPRYKVAKRGQDVALRCDPISGHVSLFWYQQALGQGPEFLTYFQNEAQLDKSGLPSDRFFAERPEGSVSTLKIQRTQQEDSAVYLCASSSPKGTGTYNEQFFGPGTRLTVL.